This T cell receptor beta chain emerged from a study of OX40 agonist ivuxolimab in advanced cancers. Across the whole study: Three individuals attained partial responses, comprising one hepatocellular carcinoma case and two cutaneous melanoma cases. Notes on the study in general: On average, CD8+ T cells showed a greater number of expanded clones than CD4+. Patients who responded partially at 0.1-3.0 mg/kg showed clonal expansion ranking among the lowest.

Sequenced by immunoSEQ multiplex PCR; TCRdb stores in-frame clones only, minus some. The top ten hold around 0.39% of the sample, which has fewer than 95,000 clones, over 80% seen once. A word on this clone: Its antigen is unidentified.

The sample in question was CD4+ or CD8+ T cells sorted from blood, obtained in a trial of the OX40 agonist ivuxolimab. This sequence was found in an adult with an advanced solid tumor such as melanoma, head and neck, liver or kidney cancer.

The CDR3 nucleotides are TGTGCCAGCAGGCTCGGGACTAGCGGAGGTTACGAGCAGTACTTC. Translating gives CASRLGTSGGYEQYF. V usage is TRBV27 and J usage is TRBJ2-5; the match to TRBD2 covers 11 bases. The last part of the DNA fits TRBJ2-7 better; the J call may be wrong. This CDR3 spans 15 amino acids. Germline lookup yields CDR1 MNHEY and CDR2 SMNVEV (reference sequence).